This T cell receptor (beta chain) was profiled in a study of CD4 T cells in relation to SARS-CoV-2 and coronaviruses. From germline, CDR1 is SNHLY and CDR2 FYNNEI. Trimming took off 2 bases at V and 1 base at J, with 9 bases between the two ends. CDR3 length equals 15 residues. As for this clone: Its antigen is unidentified.

Findings of the study overall: In approximately 71% of donors, memory CD4+ clonotypes crossrecognized SARS-CoV-2 and at least one common cold coronavirus spike. SARS-CoV-2-driven expansion was significantly weaker in crossreactive than monoreactive clones.

Before the COVID-19 pandemic, during about 2011-2019, CD4+ T cells were taken from unexposed donors. Using immunoSEQ multiplex PCR, the repertoire was profiled, and TCRdb retains in-frame clones only, with some absent. The sample has some 65,000 clones, 75% to 90% seen once. The sequenced material came from memory CD4+ T cells from PBMCs. The gene calls are TRBV2 and TRBJ1-5; D may be TRBD1 (5 bases). This receptor was taken from a human donor in good health. CDR3 residues: CASSERTLSNQPQHF. In DNA, the CDR3 is TGTGCCAGCAGTGAAAGGACACTAAGCAATCAGCCCCAGCATTTT.